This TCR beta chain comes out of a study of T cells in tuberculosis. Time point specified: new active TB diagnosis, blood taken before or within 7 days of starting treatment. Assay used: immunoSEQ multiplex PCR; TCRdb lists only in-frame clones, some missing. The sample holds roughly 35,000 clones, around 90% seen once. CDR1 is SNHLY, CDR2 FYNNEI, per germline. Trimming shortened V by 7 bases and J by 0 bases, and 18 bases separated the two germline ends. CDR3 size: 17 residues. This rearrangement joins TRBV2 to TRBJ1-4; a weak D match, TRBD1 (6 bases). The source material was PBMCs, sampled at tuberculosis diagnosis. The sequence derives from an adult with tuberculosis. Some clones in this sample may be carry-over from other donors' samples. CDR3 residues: CASNNRATYPTNEKLFF. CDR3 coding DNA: TGTGCCAGCAATAACAGGGCGACCTATCCAACTAATGAAAAACTGTTTTTT.